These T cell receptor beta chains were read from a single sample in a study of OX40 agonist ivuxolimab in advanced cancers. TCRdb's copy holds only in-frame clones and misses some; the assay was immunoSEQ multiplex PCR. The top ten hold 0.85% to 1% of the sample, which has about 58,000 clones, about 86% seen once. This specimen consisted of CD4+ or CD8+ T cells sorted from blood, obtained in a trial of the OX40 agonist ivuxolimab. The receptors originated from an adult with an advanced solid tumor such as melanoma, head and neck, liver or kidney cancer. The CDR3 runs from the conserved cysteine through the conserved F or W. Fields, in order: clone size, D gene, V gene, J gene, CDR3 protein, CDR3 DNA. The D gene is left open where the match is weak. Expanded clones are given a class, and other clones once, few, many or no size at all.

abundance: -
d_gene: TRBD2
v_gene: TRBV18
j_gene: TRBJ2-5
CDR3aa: CASSPGTSGGETQYF
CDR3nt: TGTGCCAGCTCACCAGGGACTAGCGGGGGTGAGACCCAGTACTTC

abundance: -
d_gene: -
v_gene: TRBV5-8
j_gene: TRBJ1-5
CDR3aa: CASSLGGWGANQPQHF
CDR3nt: TGTGCCAGCAGCTTAGGGGGTTGGGGGGCTAATCAGCCCCAGCATTTT

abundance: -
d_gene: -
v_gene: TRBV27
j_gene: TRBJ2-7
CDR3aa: CASSFWGKGEQYF
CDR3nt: TGTGCCAGCAGTTTTTGGGGGAAGGGCGAGCAGTACTTC

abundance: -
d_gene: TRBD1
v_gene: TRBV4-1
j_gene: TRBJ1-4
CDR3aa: CASRQVQGGEKLFF
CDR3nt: TGCGCCAGCCGCCAAGTACAGGGGGGTGAAAAACTGTTTTTT

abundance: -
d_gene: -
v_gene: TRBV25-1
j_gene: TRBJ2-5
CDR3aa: CASSESGMRFVETQYF
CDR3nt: TGTGCCAGCAGTGAATCCGGAATGCGGTTCGTAGAGACCCAGTACTTC

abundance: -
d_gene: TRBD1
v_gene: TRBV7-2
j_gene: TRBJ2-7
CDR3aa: CASSQRTGVYEQYF
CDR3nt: TGTGCCAGCAGCCAACGGACAGGGGTCTACGAGCAGTACTTC

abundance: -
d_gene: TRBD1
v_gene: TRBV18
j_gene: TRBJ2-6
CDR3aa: CASSPRQGALGTNVLTF
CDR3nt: TGTGCCAGCTCACCACGACAGGGGGCGCTTGGGACCAACGTCCTGACTTTC

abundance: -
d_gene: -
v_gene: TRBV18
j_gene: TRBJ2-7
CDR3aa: CASSLMTHYEQYF
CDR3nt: TGTGCCAGCTCCCTAATGACTCACTACGAGCAGTACTTC

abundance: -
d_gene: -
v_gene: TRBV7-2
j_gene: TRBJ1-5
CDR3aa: CASSLVEGMANQPQHF
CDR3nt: TGTGCCAGCAGCTTAGTGGAGGGAATGGCGAATCAGCCCCAGCATTTT

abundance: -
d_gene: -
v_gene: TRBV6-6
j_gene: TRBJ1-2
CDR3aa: CASSLGQIPYYGYTF
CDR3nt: TGTGCCAGCAGCTTAGGACAGATCCCTTACTATGGCTACACCTTC

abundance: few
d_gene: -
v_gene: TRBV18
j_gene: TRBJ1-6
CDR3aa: CASSLGVDNSPLHF
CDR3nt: TGTGCCAGCTCTCTGGGGGTGGATAATTCACCCCTCCACTTT

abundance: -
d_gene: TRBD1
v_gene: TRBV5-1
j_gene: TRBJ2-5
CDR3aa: CASWGTAEETQYF
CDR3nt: TGCGCCAGCTGGGGGACAGCCGAAGAGACCCAGTACTTC

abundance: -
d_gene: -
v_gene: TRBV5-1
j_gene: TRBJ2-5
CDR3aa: CASSHWGETQYF
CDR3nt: TGCGCCAGCAGCCACTGGGGGGAGACCCAGTACTTC

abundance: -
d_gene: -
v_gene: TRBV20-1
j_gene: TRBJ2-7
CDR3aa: CSAHRNYEQYF
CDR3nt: TGCAGTGCCCATAGAAACTACGAGCAGTACTTC

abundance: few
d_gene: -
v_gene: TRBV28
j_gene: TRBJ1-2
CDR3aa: CATRKGGFYGYTF
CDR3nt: TGTGCCACCAGAAAGGGAGGGTTCTATGGCTACACCTTC

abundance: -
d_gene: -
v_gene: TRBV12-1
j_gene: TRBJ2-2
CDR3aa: CASLMCPLAGANTGELFF
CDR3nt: TGTGCCAGCTTGATGTGCCCACTAGCGGGGGCGAACACCGGGGAGCTGTTTTTT

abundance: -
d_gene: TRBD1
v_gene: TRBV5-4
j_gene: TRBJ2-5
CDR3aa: CASSSTGGGETQYF
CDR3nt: TGTGCCAGCAGCTCGACAGGGGGCGGTGAGACCCAGTACTTC

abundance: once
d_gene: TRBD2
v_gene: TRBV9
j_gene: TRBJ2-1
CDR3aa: CASSASGSYNEQFF
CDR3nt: TGTGCCAGCAGCGCTAGCGGGTCCTACAATGAGCAGTTCTTC

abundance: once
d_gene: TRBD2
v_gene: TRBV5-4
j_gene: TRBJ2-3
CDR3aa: CASSLAGATDTQYF
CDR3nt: TGTGCCAGCAGCCTAGCGGGCGCCACAGATACGCAGTATTTT

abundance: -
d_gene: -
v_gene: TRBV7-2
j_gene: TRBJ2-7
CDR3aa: CASSLADEGDEQYF
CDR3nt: TGTGCCAGCAGCTTAGCGGATGAAGGGGACGAGCAGTACTTC

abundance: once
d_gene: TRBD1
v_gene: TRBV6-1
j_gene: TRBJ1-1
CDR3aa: CASSERRGRDTEAFF
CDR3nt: TGTGCCAGCAGTGAAAGGAGGGGGCGAGACACTGAAGCTTTCTTT

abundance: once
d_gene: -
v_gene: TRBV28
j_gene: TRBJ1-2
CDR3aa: CASSFGTQANYGYTF
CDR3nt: TGTGCCAGCAGTTTCGGGACGCAAGCTAACTATGGCTACACCTTC

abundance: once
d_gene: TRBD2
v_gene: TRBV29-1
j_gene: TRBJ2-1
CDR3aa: CSAAGVRDEQFF
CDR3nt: TGCAGCGCCGCGGGGGTTCGGGATGAGCAGTTCTTC

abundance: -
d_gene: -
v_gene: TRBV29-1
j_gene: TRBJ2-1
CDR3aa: CSVEGLGEQFF
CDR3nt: TGCAGCGTTGAGGGACTCGGTGAGCAGTTCTTC

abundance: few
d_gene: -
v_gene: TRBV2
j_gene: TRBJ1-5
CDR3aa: CASSDWSGAGNQPQHF
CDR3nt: TGTGCCAGCAGTGATTGGTCGGGTGCAGGCAATCAGCCCCAGCATTTT

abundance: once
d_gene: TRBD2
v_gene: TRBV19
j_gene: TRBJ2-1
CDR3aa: CASRNPGGSSYNEQFF
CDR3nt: TGTGCCAGTAGGAACCCCGGGGGGAGCTCCTACAATGAGCAGTTCTTC

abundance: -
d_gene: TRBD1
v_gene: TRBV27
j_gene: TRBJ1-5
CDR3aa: CASSVRGKQPQHF
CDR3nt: TGTGCCAGCAGTGTCAGGGGGAAGCAGCCCCAGCATTTT

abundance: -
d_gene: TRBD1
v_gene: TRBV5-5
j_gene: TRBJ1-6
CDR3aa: CASSTPTGGPYNSPLHF
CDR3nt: TGTGCCAGCAGCACACCGACAGGGGGCCCGTATAATTCACCCCTCCACTTT

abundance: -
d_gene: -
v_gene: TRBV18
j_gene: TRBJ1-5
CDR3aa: CASSPGGNQPQHF
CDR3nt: TGTGCCAGCTCACCGGGTGGCAATCAGCCCCAGCATTTT

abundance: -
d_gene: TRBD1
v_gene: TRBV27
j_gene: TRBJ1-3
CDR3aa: CASRRTGGTDTIYF
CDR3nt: TGTGCCAGCAGACGGACAGGGGGCACAGACACCATATATTTT

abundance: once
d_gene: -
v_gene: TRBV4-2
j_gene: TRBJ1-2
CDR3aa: CASSPGPDNYGYTF
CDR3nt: TGTGCCAGCAGCCCAGGCCCGGACAACTATGGCTACACCTTC

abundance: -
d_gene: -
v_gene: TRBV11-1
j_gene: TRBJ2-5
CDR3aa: CASSLRSDSRYQETQYF
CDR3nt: TGTGCCAGCAGCTTAAGATCGGACAGTCGGTACCAAGAGACCCAGTACTTC

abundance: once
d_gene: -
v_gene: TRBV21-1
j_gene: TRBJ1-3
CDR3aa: CASNKGAGALLIGNTIYF
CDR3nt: TGTGCCAGCAACAAAGGTGCGGGGGCGCTTCTTATCGGAAACACCATATATTTT

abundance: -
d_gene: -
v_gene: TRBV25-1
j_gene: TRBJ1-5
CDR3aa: CASRSGGNQPQHF
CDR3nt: TGTGCCAGCCGTTCCGGGGGAAATCAGCCCCAGCATTTT